The 25 T cell receptor beta chains below all came from one sample that was sequenced in a study of blood T cells in healthy people across ages. The use of a sample-barcoded 5' primer and a J-beta primer mix characterized a second PCR of about 7 to 12 cycles. TCRdb fed the 5' RACE reads into MiXCR, producing one record per CDR3 protein. The table includes around 800,000 distinct CDR3 sequences, more than 25% detected once. In addition, the sample was reused for a study of T cells of mothers and their children.

Source material: blood. All receptors come from a boy aged 5 to 17 in good health.

This clonotype was recorded a few times. The genes are TRBV7-3 and TRBJ2-3; D unclear. The CDR3 is made up of 14 amino acids. V was trimmed by 4 bases and J by 1 base, leaving 9 bases between them. Germline values: CDR1 SGHTA, CDR2 FQGTGA. CDR3 bases: TGTGCCAGCAGCTGGTCTCATGGCACAGATACGCAGTATTTT. Translating it yields CASSWSHGTDTQYF.

The chain is built from TRBV7-6 and TRBJ2-5, with 7 bases identical to TRBD1. V lost 5 bases and J lost 4; bases outside the gene matches: 7. Germline V gene sequence: CDR1 SGHVS, CDR2 FNYEAQ. CDR3 length equals 14 residues. CDR3 nucleotides: TGTGCCAGCAGCCCGACAGGGTACGGAGAGACCCAGTACTTC. This sequence encodes CASSPTGYGETQYF.

In this sample, this clonotype turned up a few times. The chain couples TRBV30 to TRBJ2-4; D gene uncertain. The CDR3 totals 10 residues. Trimming left V 5 bases short and J 9 bases short, with 8 bases between. Germline values: CDR1 GTSNPN, CDR2 SVGIG (reference sequence). The CDR3 nucleotides are TGTGCCTGGTGTTGGGGCATTCAGTACTTC. Its translation: CAWCWGIQYF.

CDR3 sequence reads: CSVQRQGHYGYTF. In nucleotides, the CDR3 is TGCAGCGTGCAAAGACAGGGTCACTATGGCTACACCTTC. The V call is TRBV29-1, the J call TRBJ1-2; 7 bases map to TRBD1. Per germline, CDR1 SQVTM and CDR2 ANQGSEA. CDR3 length: 13 amino acids. Losses at the gene ends were 6 bases for V and 3 bases for J; bases not matched to a gene: 7.

The rearrangement uses TRBV29-1 and TRBJ1-1, with unresolved D. This CDR3 region has 11 residues. Germline assignment: CDR1 SQVTM and CDR2 ANQGSEA. V dropped 0 bases and J dropped 9 bases, with 8 bases sitting between them. The DNA of the CDR3 is TGCAGCGTTGAAGATCCGAGTCAAGCTTTCTTT. Protein sequence: CSVEDPSQAFF.

This clonotype was counted between two and nine times. This sequence joins TRBV29-1 and TRBJ2-7, with D perhaps matching TRBD1 (5 bases). V lost 0 bases to trimming and J lost 0 bases, with 12 bases between them. Germline CDR1 reads SQVTM; CDR2 reads ANQGSEA. This CDR3 region has 15 residues. In DNA form, the CDR3 reads TGCAGCGTTGAAGATAGGGGATCAAGCTCCTACGAGCAGTACTTC. Its protein product is CSVEDRGSSSYEQYF.

The chain couples TRBV28 to TRBJ1-4; tentatively, D is TRBD1 (6 bases). CDR1 and CDR2 (germline): MDHEN, SYDVKM. V dropped 5 bases and J dropped 4 bases, with 14 bases sitting between them. The CDR3 sequence is 15 residues long. CDR3 residues: CASSLPGHLNEKLFF. In DNA form, the CDR3 reads TGTGCCAGCAGTCTACCGGGACACCTTAATGAAAAACTGTTTTTT.

This sequence joins TRBV11-2 and TRBJ2-1, with 10 nucleotides matching TRBD1. The germline V gene encodes CDR1 SGHAT and CDR2 FQNNGV. V lost 1 base to trimming and J lost 10 bases; unmatched junction nucleotides: 10. CDR3 size: 16 residues. The CDR3 DNA follows: TGTGCCAGCAGCTTAGGGACGGGACAGGGGTCGATGGAGCAGTTCTTC. Amino acid sequence: CASSLGTGQGSMEQFF.

The chain is built from TRBV12-3 or TRBV12-4 and TRBJ2-2, with a tentative D call TRBD1 (6 bases). Trimming cost V 8 bases and J 9 bases, with 13 bases left between them. The CDR3 runs to 12 residues. The CDR3 DNA reads as TGTGCCAGCTCCGTGGGGGCCCGGGAGCTGTTTTTT. Its protein product is CASSVGARELFF.

This clonotype turned up a few times. The rearrangement joins TRBV20-1 to TRBJ2-3; D is tentatively TRBD1 or TRBD2 (6 bases each). There are 15 residues in the CDR3. The germline CDR1 and CDR2 sequences are DFQATT and SNEGSKA (reference sequence). V was shortened by 0 bases and J by 5 bases, with 15 bases between the two germline ends. CDR3 DNA sequence: TGCAGTGCTAGAGATCTTCGGGGGCACAGAGATACGCAGTATTTT. This codes for CSARDLRGHRDTQYF.

The V gene is TRBV5-5, the J gene TRBJ2-7, with 7 bases aligning to TRBD1. J lost 0 bases, V lost 3 bases, and 6 bases had no gene match. The CDR3 has 15 residues. Germline V gene sequence: CDR1 SGHKS, CDR2 YYEKEE (reference sequence). The CDR3 here is CASSSRDRDSYEQYF. The CDR3 DNA is TGTGCCAGCAGCTCCCGGGACAGAGACTCCTACGAGCAGTACTTC.

V and J are TRBV3-1 and TRBJ2-6; 8 nucleotides match TRBD1. The CDR3 spans 18 residues. In germline, CDR1 is LGHDT, CDR2 YNNKEL (reference sequence). J lost 0 bases, V lost 4 bases, and 8 bases had no gene match. The CDR3 sequence: CASSPPGQGSSGANVLTF. The CDR3 DNA is TGTGCCAGCAGCCCTCCAGGACAGGGCTCCTCTGGGGCCAACGTCCTGACTTTC.

The table lists this clonotype with a few counts. The rearrangement uses TRBV7-3 and TRBJ2-6; D might be TRBD1 or TRBD2, each matching 5 bases. With 2 bases removed from V and 0 bases from J, the gap between germline ends came to 17 bases. Germline V gives CDR1 SGHTA, CDR2 FQGTGA. The CDR3 runs to 19 residues. The CDR3 region is CASSLSPAGGASGANVLTF. CDR3 bases: TGTGCCAGCAGCTTATCACCTGCGGGTGGGGCCTCTGGGGCCAACGTCCTGACTTTC.

As concerns this clonotype: The germline gene is not matched at one end of the junction; a read error may be the cause. The chain is built from TRBV6-6 and TRBJ2-5; possibly TRBD1 or TRBD2 for D (5 bases each). CDR1 is MNHNY, CDR2 SVGAGI, per germline (reference sequence). This CDR3 is 11 amino acids long. The CDR3 region is CATGASETQYF. As DNA, the CDR3 is TGCGCGACCGGGGCTAGCGAGACCCAGTACTTC.

In this sample, this clonotype turned up a few times. The gene calls are TRBV28 and TRBJ2-5, with 9 bases matching TRBD1. The J call is in doubt because the DNA end fits TRBJ2-7 better. CDR3 length equals 16 residues. Germline values: CDR1 MDHEN, CDR2 SYDVKM. CDR3 sequence (DNA): TGTGCCAGCAGTTTACCCGGCGGGACAGGGTACAACGAGCAGTACTTC. Translated, it gives CASSLPGGTGYNEQYF.

The rearrangement uses TRBV6-1 and TRBJ2-1, with D hard to call. Germline V gene sequence: CDR1 MNHNS, CDR2 SASEGT. The CDR3 contains 13 residues. V dropped 7 bases and J dropped 5 bases, with 12 bases sitting between them. CDR3 nucleotides: TGTGCCAGCACTAGTAGCTTCGACAATGAGCAGTTCTTC. As protein: CASTSSFDNEQFF.

The chain has TRBV5-1 and TRBJ1-1, with 8 bases fitting TRBD1. Germline V gene lookup returns CDR1 SGHRS and CDR2 YFSETQ. With 5 bases clipped from V and 1 base from J, the junction kept 4 bases outside the gene matches. This CDR3 has 14 residues. The DNA of the CDR3 is TGCGCCAGCAGAGCAGGGGGCCGGAACACTGAAGCTTTCTTT. Its protein is CASRAGGRNTEAFF.

This clonotype has just a few counts. The chain employs TRBV5-1 and TRBJ1-2; no clear D gene. Trimming left V 0 bases short and J 8 bases short, with 8 bases between. This CDR3 comprises 12 residues. The V gene's germline CDR1 is SGHRS and CDR2 YFSETQ. CDR3 protein: CASSLGVEGYTF. The CDR3 region has the DNA TGCGCCAGCAGCTTGGGAGTAGAAGGCTACACCTTC.

This clonotype was seen more than once but under ten times. This rearrangement joins TRBV5-5 to TRBJ2-4; D gene uncertain. This CDR3 region has 17 residues. Germline lookup yields CDR1 SGHKS and CDR2 YYEKEE (reference sequence). V lost 6 bases, J lost 0 bases, and 19 bases lay in between. DNA of the CDR3: TGTGCCAGCATCAAATCACCGTTGATTTCAGCCAAAAACATTCAGTACTTC. It specifies CASIKSPLISAKNIQYF.

J is TRBJ2-1 and V is TRBV30, with TRBD2 identical over 9 bases. Germline CDR1 is GTSNPN and CDR2 is SVGIG (reference sequence). This CDR3 spans 15 amino acids. The J segment lost 1 base and the V segment lost 4 bases, leaving 5 bases of the junction unmatched. This chain's CDR3 is CAWTGSGGSYNEQFF. The CDR3, as DNA: TGTGCCTGGACGGGTAGCGGGGGTTCCTACAATGAGCAGTTCTTC. Using reference TRBV30 and TRBJ2-1 for the parts outside the CDR3, the full variable domain is SQTIHQWPATLVQPVGSPLSLECTVEGTSNPNLYWYRQAAGRGLQLLFYSVGIGQISSEVPQNLSASRPQDRQFILSSKKLLLSDSGFYLCAWTGSGGSYNEQFFGPGTRLTVL.

This clonotype occurred a few times. The V call is TRBV5-1, the J call TRBJ2-4; a weak D match, TRBD2 (5 bases). Per germline, CDR1 SGHRS and CDR2 YFSETQ. The V and J ends lost 0 bases and 5 bases respectively, with 6 bases between them. This CDR3 has 13 residues. CDR3 bases: TGCGCCAGCAGCTTGGAAGCGGAAAACATTCAGTACTTC. Protein: CASSLEAENIQYF.

The J gene is TRBJ2-3, the V gene TRBV7-8; TRBD1 matches 7 bases. V lost 1 base to trimming and J lost 2 bases; unmatched junction nucleotides: 9. From germline, CDR1 is SGHVS and CDR2 FQNEAQ. The CDR3 is 17 residues long. Here the CDR3 reads CASSLGPGTAYTDTQYF. The CDR3 bases are TGTGCCAGCAGCTTAGGACCCGGGACAGCGTACACAGATACGCAGTATTTT.

This clonotype was counted a few times. The CDR3 loop reads CASSTGGGLVGYTF. The CDR3 nucleotides read TGCGCCAGCAGTACAGGGGGTGGTCTCGTTGGCTACACCTTC. The chain has TRBV5-1 and TRBJ1-2; 8 bases are shared with TRBD1. V lost 5 bases and J lost 7; bases outside the gene matches: 10. The CDR3 runs to 14 residues. Germline V CDR1 and CDR2: SGHRS, YFSETQ.

Only a few counts were recorded for this clonotype. The chain uses TRBV5-1 and TRBJ2-5; weak D call: TRBD1 (6 bases). The V gene lost 1 base and the J gene lost 5 bases, with 9 bases spanning the gap. Germline assignment: CDR1 SGHRS and CDR2 YFSETQ. The CDR3 runs to 13 residues. CDR3 in amino acids: CASSLMGAETQYF. The CDR3 DNA reads as TGCGCCAGCAGCTTGATGGGGGCTGAGACCCAGTACTTC.

The genes are TRBV20-1 and TRBJ1-1, with D maybe TRBD1 (6 bases). CDR1 and CDR2 from the germline V gene are DFQATT and SNEGSKA (reference sequence). V lost 4 bases, J lost 1 base, and 7 bases lay in between. This CDR3 region has 12 residues. The CDR3 sequence: CSATRGNTEAFF. The CDR3 region has the DNA TGCAGTGCTACCAGGGGGAACACTGAAGCTTTCTTT.